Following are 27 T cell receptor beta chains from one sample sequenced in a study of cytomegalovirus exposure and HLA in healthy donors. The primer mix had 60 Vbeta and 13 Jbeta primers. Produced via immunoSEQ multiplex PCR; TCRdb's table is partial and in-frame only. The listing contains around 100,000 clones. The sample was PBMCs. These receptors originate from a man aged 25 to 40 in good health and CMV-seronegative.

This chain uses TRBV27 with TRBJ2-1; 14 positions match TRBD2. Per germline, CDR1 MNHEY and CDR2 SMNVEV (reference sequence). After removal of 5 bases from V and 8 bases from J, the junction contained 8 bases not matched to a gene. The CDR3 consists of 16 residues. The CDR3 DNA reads TGTGCCAGCAGTAAAGGACTAGCGGGGGGTTTGGATGAGCAGTTCTTC. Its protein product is CASSKGLAGGLDEQFF.

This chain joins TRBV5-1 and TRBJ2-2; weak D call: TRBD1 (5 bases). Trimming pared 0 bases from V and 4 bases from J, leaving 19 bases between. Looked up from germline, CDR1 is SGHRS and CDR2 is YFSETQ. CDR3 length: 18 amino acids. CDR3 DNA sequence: TGCGCCAGCAGCTTGGGAATAACATGGACACCATCCACCGGGGAGCTGTTTTTT. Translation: CASSLGITWTPSTGELFF.

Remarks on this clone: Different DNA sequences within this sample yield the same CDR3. This chain's CDR3 is CATSREGVAGGQDGELFF. DNA for the CDR3: TGTGCCACCAGCAGAGAGGGGGTAGCGGGGGGGCAAGACGGGGAGCTGTTTTTT. The chain employs TRBV15 and TRBJ2-2; TRBD2 matches 11 bases. The junction had 10 bases not matched to a gene; V was cut back by 0 bases and J by 7 bases. This CDR3 spans 18 amino acids. Germline CDR1 reads LNHNV; CDR2 reads YYDKDF (reference sequence).

As DNA, the CDR3 is TGTGCCAGTAGTATAGATGGAGCGGGGAGGAGAGCTTTCTTT. It is translated as CASSIDGAGRRAFF. The chain is built from TRBV19 and TRBJ1-1; D gene uncertain. Trimming left V 0 bases short and J 10 bases short, with 15 bases between. Germline lookup yields CDR1 LNHDA and CDR2 SQIVND (reference sequence). The CDR3 length is 14 residues.

CDR3: CASSRQGALGELFF. The CDR3 DNA sequence: TGTGCCAGCAGCCGACAGGGGGCGCTGGGGGAGCTGTTTTTT. V is TRBV7-3 and J is TRBJ2-2, with TRBD1 matching 10 bases. V gave up 5 bases and J gave up 8 bases; unmatched junction bases: 5. The CDR3 runs 14 residues. In germline, CDR1 is SGHTA, CDR2 FQGTGA.

CDR3 in DNA: TGTGCCAGCAGTGAAATAGCGGGGGGACCCTACGAGCAGTACTTC. Encoded protein: CASSEIAGGPYEQYF. The chain is built from TRBV2 and TRBJ2-7; 10 nucleotides line up with TRBD2. The J segment lost 2 bases and the V segment lost 2 bases, leaving 3 bases of the junction unmatched. Germline CDR1 and CDR2: SNHLY and FYNNEI. This CDR3 is built from 15 residues.

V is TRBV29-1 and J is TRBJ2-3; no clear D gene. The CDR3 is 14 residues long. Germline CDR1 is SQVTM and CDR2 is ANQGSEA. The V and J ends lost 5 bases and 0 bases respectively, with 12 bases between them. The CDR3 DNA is TGCAGCGTTAGTCACCGCCTAAGCACAGATACGCAGTATTTT. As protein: CSVSHRLSTDTQYF.

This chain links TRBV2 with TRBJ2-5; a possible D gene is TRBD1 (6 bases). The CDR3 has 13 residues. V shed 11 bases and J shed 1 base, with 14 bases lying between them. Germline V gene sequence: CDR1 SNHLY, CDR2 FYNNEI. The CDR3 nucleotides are TGTGCCTCCATGGGGGCGGGCCAAGAGACCCAGTACTTC. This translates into CASMGAGQETQYF.

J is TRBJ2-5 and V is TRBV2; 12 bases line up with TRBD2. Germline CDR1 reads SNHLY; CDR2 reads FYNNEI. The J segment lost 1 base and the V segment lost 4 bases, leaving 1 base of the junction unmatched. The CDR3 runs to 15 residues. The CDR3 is CASSGTSGVQETQYF. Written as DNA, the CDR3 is TGTGCCAGCAGTGGGACTAGCGGGGTCCAAGAGACCCAGTACTTC.

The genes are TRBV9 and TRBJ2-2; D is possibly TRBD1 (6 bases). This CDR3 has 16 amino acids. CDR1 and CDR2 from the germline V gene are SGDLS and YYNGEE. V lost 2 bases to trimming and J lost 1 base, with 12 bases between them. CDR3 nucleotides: TGTGCCAGCAGCGTTCTTGGGGGCGTGAACACCGGGGAGCTGTTTTTT. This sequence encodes CASSVLGGVNTGELFF.

The CDR3 coding sequence is TGTGCCATCAGTGAGGCAGGAGAGCTCCCGACAGGAGAGACCCAGTACTTC. Translating gives CAISEAGELPTGETQYF. The rearrangement links TRBV10-3 to TRBJ2-5; a weak D match, TRBD1 (6 bases). Germline values: CDR1 ENHRY, CDR2 SYGVKD. Trimming took off 2 bases at V and 4 bases at J, with 20 bases between the two ends. CDR3 length: 17 amino acids.

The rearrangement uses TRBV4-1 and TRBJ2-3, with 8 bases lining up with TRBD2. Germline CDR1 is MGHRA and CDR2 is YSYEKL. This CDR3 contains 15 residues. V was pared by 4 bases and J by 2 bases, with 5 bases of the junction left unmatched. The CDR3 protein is CASSPSGGDTDTQYF. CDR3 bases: TGCGCCAGCAGCCCATCGGGGGGGGACACAGATACGCAGTATTTT.

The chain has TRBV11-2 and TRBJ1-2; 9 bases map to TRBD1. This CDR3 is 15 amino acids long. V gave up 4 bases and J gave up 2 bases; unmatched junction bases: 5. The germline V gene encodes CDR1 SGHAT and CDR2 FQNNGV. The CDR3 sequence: CASSSTGGENYGYTF. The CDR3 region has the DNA TGTGCCAGCAGCTCGACAGGGGGGGAGAACTATGGCTACACCTTC.

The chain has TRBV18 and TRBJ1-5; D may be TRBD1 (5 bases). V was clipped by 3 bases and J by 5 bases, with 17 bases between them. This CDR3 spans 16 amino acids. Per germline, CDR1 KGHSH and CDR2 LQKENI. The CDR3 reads CASSPPGRGADQPQHF. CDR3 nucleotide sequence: TGTGCCAGCTCACCGCCAGGGAGGGGCGCAGATCAGCCCCAGCATTTT.

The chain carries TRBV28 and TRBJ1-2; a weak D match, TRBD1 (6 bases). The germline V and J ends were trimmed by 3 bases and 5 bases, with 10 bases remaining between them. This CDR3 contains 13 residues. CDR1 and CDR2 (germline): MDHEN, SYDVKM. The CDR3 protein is CASSLDSSYGYTF. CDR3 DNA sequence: TGTGCCAGCAGTTTGGACAGTTCTTATGGCTACACCTTC.

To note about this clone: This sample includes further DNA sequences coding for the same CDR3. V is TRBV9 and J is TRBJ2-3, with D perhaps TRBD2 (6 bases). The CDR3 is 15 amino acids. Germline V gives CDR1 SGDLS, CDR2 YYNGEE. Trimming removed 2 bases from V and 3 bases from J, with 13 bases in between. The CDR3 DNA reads TGTGCCAGCAGCGTCCTAGCTGGAGGGACAGATACGCAGTATTTT. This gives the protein CASSVLAGGTDTQYF.

The CDR3, as DNA: TGCGCCAGCAGCCCCTTGGTGACAGCGGGAGCAGGAAACACCATATATTTT. This sequence encodes CASSPLVTAGAGNTIYF. This chain joins TRBV4-1 and TRBJ1-3; a possible D gene is TRBD1 (5 bases). Germline CDR1 MGHRA, CDR2 YSYEKL. Deletions cut 4 bases from V and 4 bases from J, with 20 bases between. This CDR3 has 17 residues.

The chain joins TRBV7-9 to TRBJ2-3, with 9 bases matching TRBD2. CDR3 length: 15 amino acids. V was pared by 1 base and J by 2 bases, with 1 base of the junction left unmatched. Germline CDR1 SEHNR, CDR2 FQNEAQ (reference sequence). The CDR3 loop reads CASSLGLADTDTQYF. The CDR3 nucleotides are TGTGCCAGCAGCTTAGGACTAGCGGACACAGATACGCAGTATTTT.

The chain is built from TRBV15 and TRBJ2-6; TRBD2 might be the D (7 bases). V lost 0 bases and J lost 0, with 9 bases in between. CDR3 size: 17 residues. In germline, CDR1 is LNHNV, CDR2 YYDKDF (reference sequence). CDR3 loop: CATSRERGGSGANVLTF. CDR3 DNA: TGTGCCACCAGCAGAGAGAGGGGGGGCTCTGGGGCCAACGTCCTGACTTTC. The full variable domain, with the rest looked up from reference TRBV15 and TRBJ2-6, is DAMVIQNPRYQVTQFGKPVTLSCSQTLNHNVMYWYQQKSSQAPKLLFHYYDKDFNNEADTPDNFQSRRPNTSFCFLDIRSPGLGDTAMYLCATSRERGGSGANVLTFGAGSRLTVL.

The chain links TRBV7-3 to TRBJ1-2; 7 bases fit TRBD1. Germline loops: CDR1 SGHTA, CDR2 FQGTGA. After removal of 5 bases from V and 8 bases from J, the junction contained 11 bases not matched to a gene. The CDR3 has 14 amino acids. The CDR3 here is CASSLSGTVSGYTF. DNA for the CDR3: TGTGCCAGCAGCCTATCGGGGACAGTTAGCGGCTACACCTTC.

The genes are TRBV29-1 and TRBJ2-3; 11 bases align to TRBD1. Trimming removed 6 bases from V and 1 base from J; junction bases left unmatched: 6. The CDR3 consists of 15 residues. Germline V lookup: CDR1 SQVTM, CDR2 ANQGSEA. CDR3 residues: CSVGGQGVRTDTQYF. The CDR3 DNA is TGCAGCGTGGGGGGACAGGGGGTCCGCACAGATACGCAGTATTTT.

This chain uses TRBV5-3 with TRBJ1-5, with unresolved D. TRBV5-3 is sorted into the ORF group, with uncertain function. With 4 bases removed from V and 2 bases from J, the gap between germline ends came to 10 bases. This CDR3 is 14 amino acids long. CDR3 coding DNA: TGTGCCAGAAGCGACATCTCGGGCAATCAGCCCCAGCATTTT. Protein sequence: CARSDISGNQPQHF.

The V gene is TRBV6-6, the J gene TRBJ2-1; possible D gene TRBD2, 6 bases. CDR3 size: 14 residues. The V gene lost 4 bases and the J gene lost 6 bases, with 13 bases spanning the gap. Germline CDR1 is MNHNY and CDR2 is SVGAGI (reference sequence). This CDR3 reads CASSFARGFNEQFF. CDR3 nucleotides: TGTGCCAGCAGTTTCGCCCGGGGGTTCAATGAGCAGTTCTTC.

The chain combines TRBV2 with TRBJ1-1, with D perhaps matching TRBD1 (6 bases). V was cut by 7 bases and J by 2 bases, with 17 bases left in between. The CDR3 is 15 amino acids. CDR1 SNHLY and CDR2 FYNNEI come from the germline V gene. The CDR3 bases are TGTGCCAGCATTTTAAGCGGCAGGGGTAACACTGAAGCTTTCTTT. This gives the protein CASILSGRGNTEAFF.

Written as DNA, the CDR3 is TGTGCCAGCAGCTTGAGGAAGACAGGGACGGGTTTTAATTCACCCCTCCACTTT. Protein product: CASSLRKTGTGFNSPLHF. V and J are TRBV5-6 and TRBJ1-6, with TRBD1 matching over 7 bases. CDR3 size: 18 residues. V lost 1 base to trimming and J lost 6 bases; unmatched junction nucleotides: 13. Germline loops: CDR1 SGHDT, CDR2 YYEEEE.

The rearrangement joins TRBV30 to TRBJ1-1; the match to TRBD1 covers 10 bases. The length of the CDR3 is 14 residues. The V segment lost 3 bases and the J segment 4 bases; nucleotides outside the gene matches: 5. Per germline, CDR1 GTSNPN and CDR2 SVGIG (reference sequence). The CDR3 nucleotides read TGTGCCTGGAGCGACAGGGGGCTGGGCACTGAAGCTTTCTTT. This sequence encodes CAWSDRGLGTEAFF.

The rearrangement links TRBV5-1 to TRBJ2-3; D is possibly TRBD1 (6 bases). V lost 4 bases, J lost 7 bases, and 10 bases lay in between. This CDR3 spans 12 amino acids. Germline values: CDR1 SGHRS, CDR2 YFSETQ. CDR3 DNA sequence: TGCGCCAGCAGCCTACAGGGAAATACGCAGTATTTT. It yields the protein CASSLQGNTQYF.